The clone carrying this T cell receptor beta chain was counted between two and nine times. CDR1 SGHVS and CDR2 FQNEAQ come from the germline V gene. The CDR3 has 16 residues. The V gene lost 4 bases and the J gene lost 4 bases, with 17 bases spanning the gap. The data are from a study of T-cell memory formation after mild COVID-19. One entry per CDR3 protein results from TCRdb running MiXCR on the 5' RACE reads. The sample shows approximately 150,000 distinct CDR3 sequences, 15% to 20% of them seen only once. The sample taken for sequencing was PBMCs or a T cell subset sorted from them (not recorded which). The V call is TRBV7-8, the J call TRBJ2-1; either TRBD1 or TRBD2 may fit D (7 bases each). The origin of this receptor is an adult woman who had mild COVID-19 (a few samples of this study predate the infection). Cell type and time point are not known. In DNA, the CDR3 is TGTGCCAGCAGCTCAGTGAGACAGGGAGGGTACAATGAGCAGTTCTTC. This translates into CASSSVRQGGYNEQFF.